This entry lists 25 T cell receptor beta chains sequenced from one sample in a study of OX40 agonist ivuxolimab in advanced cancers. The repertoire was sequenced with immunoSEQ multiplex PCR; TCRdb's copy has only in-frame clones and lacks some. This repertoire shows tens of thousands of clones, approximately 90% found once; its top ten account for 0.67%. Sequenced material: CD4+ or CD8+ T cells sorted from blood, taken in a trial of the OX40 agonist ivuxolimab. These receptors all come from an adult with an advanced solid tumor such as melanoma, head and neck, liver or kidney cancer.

The chain's CDR3 is CASSLEVGRGQETQYF. The CDR3 DNA is TGTGCCAGCAGCTTAGAGGTCGGCAGGGGGCAAGAGACCCAGTACTTC. The V and J genes are TRBV7-9 and TRBJ2-5; 7 bases fit TRBD1. This CDR3 contains 16 residues. Looked up from germline, CDR1 is SEHNR and CDR2 is FQNEAQ (reference sequence). J lost 2 bases, V lost 1 base, and 7 bases had no gene match.

The DNA for the CDR3 is TGTGCCAGCTCGGGATCGGAAATGACTGAAGCTTTCTTT. Residues: CASSGSEMTEAFF. The chain recombines TRBV18 with TRBJ1-1; no firm D call. Germline CDR1 reads KGHSH; CDR2 reads LQKENI. The germline V and J ends were trimmed by 6 bases and 5 bases, with 13 bases remaining between them. This CDR3 region has 13 residues.

The CDR3 loop is CASRTGRLTDTQYF. DNA for the CDR3: TGTGCCAGCAGGACTGGACGGCTCACAGATACGCAGTATTTT. This chain links TRBV6-5 with TRBJ2-3; D gene ambiguous. The CDR3 covers 14 residues. Trimming shortened V by 6 bases and J by 2 bases, and 12 bases separated the two germline ends. Germline CDR1 reads MNHEY; CDR2 reads SVGAGI.

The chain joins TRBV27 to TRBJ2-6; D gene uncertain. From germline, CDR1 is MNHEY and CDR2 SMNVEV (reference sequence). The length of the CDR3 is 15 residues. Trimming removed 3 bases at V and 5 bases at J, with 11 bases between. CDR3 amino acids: CASSLDGLRANVLTF. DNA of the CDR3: TGTGCCAGCAGTTTGGACGGCCTACGGGCCAACGTCCTGACTTTC.

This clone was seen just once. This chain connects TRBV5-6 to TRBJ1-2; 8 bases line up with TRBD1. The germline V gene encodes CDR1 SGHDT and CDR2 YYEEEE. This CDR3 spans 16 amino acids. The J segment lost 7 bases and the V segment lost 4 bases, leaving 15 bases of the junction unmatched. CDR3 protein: CASSPMGQALVGGYTF. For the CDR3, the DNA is TGTGCCAGCAGCCCCATGGGACAGGCCCTCGTCGGTGGCTACACCTTC.

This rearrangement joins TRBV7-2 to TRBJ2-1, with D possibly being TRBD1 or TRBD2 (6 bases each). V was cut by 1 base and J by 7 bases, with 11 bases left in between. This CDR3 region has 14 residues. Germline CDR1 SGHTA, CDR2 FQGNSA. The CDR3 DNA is TGTGCCAGCAGCTTAGACTGGAGGGGGAATGAGCAGTTCTTC. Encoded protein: CASSLDWRGNEQFF.

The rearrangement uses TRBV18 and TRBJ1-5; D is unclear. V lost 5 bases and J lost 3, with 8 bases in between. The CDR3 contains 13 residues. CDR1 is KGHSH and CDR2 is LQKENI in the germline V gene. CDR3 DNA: TGTGCCAGCTCAATGGAAACCAATCAGCCCCAGCATTTT. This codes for CASSMETNQPQHF. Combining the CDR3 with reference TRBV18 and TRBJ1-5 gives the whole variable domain NAGVMQNPRHLVRRRGQEARLRCSPMKGHSHVYWYRQLPEEGLKFMVYLQKENIIDESGMPKERFSAEFPKEGPSILRIQQVVRGDSAAYFCASSMETNQPQHFGDGTRLSIL.

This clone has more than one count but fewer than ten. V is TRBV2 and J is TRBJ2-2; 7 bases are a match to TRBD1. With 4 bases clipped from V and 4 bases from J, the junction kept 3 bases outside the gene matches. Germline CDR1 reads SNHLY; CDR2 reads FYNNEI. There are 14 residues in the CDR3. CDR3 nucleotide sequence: TGTGCCAGCAGTGGACAGGGTGGCACCGGGGAGCTGTTTTTT. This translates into CASSGQGGTGELFF. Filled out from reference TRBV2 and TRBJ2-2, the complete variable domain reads EPEVTQTPSHQVTQMGQEVILRCVPISNHLYFYWYRQILGQKVEFLVSFYNNEISEKSEIFDDQFSVERPDGSNFTLKIRSTKLEDSAMYFCASSGQGGTGELFFGEGSRLTVL.

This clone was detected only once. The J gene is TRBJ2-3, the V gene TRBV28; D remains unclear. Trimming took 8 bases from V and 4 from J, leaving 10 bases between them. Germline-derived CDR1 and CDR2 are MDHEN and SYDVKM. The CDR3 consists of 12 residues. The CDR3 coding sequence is TGTGCCAGCCGGAATCCAGCAGATACGCAGTATTTT. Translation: CASRNPADTQYF.

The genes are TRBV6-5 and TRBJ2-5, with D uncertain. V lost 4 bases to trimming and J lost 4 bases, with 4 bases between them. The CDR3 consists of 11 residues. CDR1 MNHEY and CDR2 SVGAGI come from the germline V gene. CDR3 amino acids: CASSLRETQYF. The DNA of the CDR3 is TGTGCCAGCAGTTTGCGAGAGACCCAGTACTTC.

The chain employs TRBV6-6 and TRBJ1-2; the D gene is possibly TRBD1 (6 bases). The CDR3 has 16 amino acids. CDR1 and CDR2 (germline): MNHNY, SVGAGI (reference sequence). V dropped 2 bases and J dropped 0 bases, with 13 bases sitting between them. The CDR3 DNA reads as TGTGCCAGCAGTTACGGTGAGACAGGAGCTAACTATGGCTACACCTTC. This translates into CASSYGETGANYGYTF.

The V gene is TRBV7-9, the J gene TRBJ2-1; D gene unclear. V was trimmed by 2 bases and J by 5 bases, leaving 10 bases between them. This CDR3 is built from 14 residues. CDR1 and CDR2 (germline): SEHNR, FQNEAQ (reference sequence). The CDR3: CASSLSLFDNEQFF. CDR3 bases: TGTGCCAGCAGCTTAAGCCTATTCGACAATGAGCAGTTCTTC.

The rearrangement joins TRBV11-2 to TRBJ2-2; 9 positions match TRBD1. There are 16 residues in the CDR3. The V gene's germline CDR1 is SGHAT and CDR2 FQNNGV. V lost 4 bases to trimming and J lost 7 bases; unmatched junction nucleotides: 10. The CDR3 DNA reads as TGTGCCAGCAGCTCTATACAGGGGGCGAAGGTCGGGGAGCTGTTTTTT. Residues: CASSSIQGAKVGELFF.

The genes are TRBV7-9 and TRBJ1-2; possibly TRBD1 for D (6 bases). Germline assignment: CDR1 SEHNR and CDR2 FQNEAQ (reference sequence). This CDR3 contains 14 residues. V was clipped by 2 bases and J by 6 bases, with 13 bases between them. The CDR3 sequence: CASSLISGGDGYTF. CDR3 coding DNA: TGTGCCAGCAGCTTAATTTCCGGGGGCGATGGCTACACCTTC.

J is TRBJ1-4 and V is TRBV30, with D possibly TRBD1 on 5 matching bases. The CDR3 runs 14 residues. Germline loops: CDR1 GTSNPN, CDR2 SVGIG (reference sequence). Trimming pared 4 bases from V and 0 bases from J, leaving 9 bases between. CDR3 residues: CAWKMGATNEKLFF. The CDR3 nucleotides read TGTGCCTGGAAGATGGGGGCAACTAATGAAAAACTGTTTTTT.

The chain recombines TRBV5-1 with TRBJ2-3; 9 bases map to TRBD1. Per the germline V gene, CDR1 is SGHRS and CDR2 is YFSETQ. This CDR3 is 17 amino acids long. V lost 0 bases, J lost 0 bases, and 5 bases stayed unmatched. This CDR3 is CASSLGDRVSSTDTQYF. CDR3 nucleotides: TGCGCCAGCAGCTTGGGGGACAGGGTATCAAGCACAGATACGCAGTATTTT.

Written as DNA, the CDR3 is TGCGCCAGCAGCCAGAGGGATTTGCACACTGAAGCTTTCTTT. Translating it yields CASSQRDLHTEAFF. V gene TRBV4-1 combines with J gene TRBJ1-1; D gene ambiguous. Germline lookup yields CDR1 MGHRA and CDR2 YSYEKL. Trimming left V 3 bases short and J 3 bases short, with 11 bases between. The length of the CDR3 is 14 residues.

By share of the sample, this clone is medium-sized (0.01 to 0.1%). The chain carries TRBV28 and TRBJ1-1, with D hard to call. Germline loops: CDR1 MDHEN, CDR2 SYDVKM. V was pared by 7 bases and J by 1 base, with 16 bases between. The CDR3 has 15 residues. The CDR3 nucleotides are TGTGCCAGCACCCAAAAGGGAAGAAGGAACACTGAAGCTTTCTTT. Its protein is CASTQKGRRNTEAFF.

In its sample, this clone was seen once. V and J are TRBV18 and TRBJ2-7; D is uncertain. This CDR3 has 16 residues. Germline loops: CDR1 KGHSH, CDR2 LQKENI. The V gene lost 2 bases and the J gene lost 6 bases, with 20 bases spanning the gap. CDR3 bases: TGTGCCAGCTCACCAGATATGGACCCCGTATCGAGCGAGCAGTACTTC. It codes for CASSPDMDPVSSEQYF.

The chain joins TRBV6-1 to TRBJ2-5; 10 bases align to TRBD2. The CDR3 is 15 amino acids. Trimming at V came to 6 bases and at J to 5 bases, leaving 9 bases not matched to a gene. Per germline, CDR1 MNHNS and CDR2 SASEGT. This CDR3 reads CASRIASGSWETQYF. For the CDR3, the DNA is TGTGCCAGCAGAATCGCTAGCGGGAGTTGGGAGACCCAGTACTTC.

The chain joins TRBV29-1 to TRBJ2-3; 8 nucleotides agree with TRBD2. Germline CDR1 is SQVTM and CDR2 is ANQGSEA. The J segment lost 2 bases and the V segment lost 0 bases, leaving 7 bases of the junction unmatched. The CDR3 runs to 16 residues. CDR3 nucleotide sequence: TGCAGCGTTGAAGATGCGGGGGGCGAACTCACAGATACGCAGTATTTT. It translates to CSVEDAGGELTDTQYF.

The CDR3 region is CASSTYYGYTF. CDR3 coding DNA: TGTGCCAGCAGTACCTACTATGGCTACACCTTC. The chain has TRBV28 and TRBJ1-2; D is unresolved. Germline V gene lookup returns CDR1 MDHEN and CDR2 SYDVKM. This CDR3 has 11 amino acids. Deletions cut 5 bases from V and 3 bases from J, with 4 bases between.

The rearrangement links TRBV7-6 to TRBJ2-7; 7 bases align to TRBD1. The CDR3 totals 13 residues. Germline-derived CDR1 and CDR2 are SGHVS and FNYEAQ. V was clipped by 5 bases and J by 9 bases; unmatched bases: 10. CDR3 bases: TGTGCCAGCAGCCGAACGCACAGGGGTGTGCAGTACTTC. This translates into CASSRTHRGVQYF. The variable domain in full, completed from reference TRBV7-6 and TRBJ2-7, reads GAGVSQSPRYKVTKRGQDVALRCDPISGHVSLYWYRQALGQGPEFLTYFNYEAQQDKSGLPNDRFSAERPEGSISTLTIQRTEQRDSAMYRCASSRTHRGVQYFGPGTRLTVT.

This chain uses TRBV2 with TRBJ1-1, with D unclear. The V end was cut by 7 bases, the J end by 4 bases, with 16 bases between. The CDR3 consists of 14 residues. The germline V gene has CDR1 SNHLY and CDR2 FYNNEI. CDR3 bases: TGTGCCAGCAAGGAGGATGGTTGGAGCACTGAAGCTTTCTTT. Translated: CASKEDGWSTEAFF.

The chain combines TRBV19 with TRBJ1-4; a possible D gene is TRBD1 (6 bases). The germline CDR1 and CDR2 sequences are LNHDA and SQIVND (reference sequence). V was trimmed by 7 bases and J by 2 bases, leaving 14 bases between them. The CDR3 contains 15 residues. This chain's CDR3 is CASMSLRGTNEKLFF. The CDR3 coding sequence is TGTGCCAGTATGTCTCTTAGGGGGACTAATGAAAAACTGTTTTTT.